This TCR beta chain emerged from a study of cytomegalovirus exposure and HLA in healthy donors. Unmatched junction bases numbered 1, after V lost 9 bases and J lost 6 bases. Germline V CDR1 and CDR2: WSHSY, SAAADI. There are 12 residues in the CDR3. PCR employed 60 Vbeta and 13 Jbeta primers. The data were produced by immunoSEQ multiplex PCR, yet TCRdb's version contains in-frame clones alone and is incomplete. The sample includes 110,000 or so clones, 74% of them seen just once. The clonotype comes from a woman in her fifties or sixties in good health and CMV-seropositive. The material sequenced was PBMCs. V is TRBV10-2 and J is TRBJ2-1; TRBD1 matches 11 bases. CDR3 nucleotides: TGCGCCAGTGGGACAGGGGGCAATGAGCAGTTCTTC. Translating gives CASGTGGNEQFF.